This T cell receptor (beta chain) was sequenced in a study of blood T cell repertoires in COVID-19. The ends lost 6 bases at V and 6 bases at J; junction bases unmatched: 5. The germline CDR1 and CDR2 sequences are MNHEY and SVGAGI. The CDR3 runs to 12 residues. In the authors' methods: Amplification from reference gene primers served as the basis for estimated nucleated cell counts. Profiling relied on immunoSEQ multiplex PCR, and the TCRdb table lists in-frame clones only, not all of them. The V and J calls and the clone size are those of that table, but D and trimming were determined from the DNA. The data hold about 90,000 clones, with around 92% observed a single time. Seattle enrolled patients during active infection and tracked them longitudinally.

The chain has TRBV6-5 and TRBJ2-7; 7 nucleotides align to TRBD1. Sequencing used peripheral blood. The TCR was taken from a man aged 50 to 59 with COVID-19, enrolled during active disease. The CDR3 DNA sequence: TGTGCCAGCAGGTCGACAGGGCTCGAGCAGTACTTC. It specifies CASRSTGLEQYF.